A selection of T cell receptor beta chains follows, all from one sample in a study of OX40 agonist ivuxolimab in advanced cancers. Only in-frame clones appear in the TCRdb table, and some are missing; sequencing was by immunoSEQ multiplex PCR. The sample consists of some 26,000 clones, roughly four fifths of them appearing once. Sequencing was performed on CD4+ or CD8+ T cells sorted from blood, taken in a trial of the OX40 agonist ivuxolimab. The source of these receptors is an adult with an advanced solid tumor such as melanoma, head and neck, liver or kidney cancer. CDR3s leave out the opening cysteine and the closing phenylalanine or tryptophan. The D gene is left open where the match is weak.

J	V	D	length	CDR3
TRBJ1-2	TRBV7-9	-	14	ASSLESQGINYGYT
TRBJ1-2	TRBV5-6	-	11	ASSPPGHYGYT
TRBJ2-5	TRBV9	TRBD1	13	ASSEGTGSWETQY
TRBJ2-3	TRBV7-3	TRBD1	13	ASSPTGGSTDTQY
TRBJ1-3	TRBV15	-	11	ATSRLGGNTIY
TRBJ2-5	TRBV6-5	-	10	ASSPGQETQY
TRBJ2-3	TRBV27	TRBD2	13	ASSWTSLRADTQY
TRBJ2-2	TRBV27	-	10	ASSGNTGELF
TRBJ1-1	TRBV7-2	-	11	ASSHKGTPEAF
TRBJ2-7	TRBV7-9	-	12	ASSLRQSSYEQY
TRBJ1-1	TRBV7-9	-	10	ASSRDNIEAF
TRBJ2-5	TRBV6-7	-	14	ASSYPSTWLVETQY
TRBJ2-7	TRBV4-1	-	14	ASSQDDIGGTYEQY
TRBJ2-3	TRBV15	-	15	ATSREARGSSTDTQY
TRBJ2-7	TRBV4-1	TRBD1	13	ASSEGQGWSYEQY
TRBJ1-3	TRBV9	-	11	ASRDRTGNTIY
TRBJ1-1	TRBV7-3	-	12	ASSLWGQGTEAF
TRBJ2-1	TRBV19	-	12	ASSFLGTYNEQF
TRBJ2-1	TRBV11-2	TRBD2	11	ASSHGLVNEQF